The clone carrying this TCR beta chain was seen a handful of times. Authors of the study amplified TCR beta CDR3 regions from RNA transcripts. Researchers ran a first-round RT-PCR on the TCR CDR3 using the HTBI primer set. A single record per CDR3 protein comes from TCRdb applying MiXCR to the multiplex PCR reads. The data contain 310,000 or so distinct CDR3 sequences, more than 15% of them singletons. These data come from a study of T cells in Graves' hyperthyroidism and ophthalmopathy. Clinical symptoms, serum thyroxine and TRAb, thyroid ultrasound and orbital computed tomography together formed the diagnostic basis. This receptor was taken from a woman aged 55-75 years with Graves' ophthalmopathy. Sequencing was done on a sample of blood.

The chain's CDR3 is CASSGGGGREKLFF. DNA for the CDR3: TGTGCCAGCAGTGGAGGCGGGGGGCGTGAAAAACTGTTTTTT. The V gene is TRBV6-1, the J gene TRBJ1-4; D might be TRBD1 (6 bases). CDR3 length: 14 residues. Looked up from germline, CDR1 is MNHNS and CDR2 is SASEGT. V shed 4 bases and J shed 7 bases, with 13 bases lying between them.